The rows below give T cell receptor beta chains drawn from one sample of a study of shared clonotypes between healthy human individuals. Sequencing used immunoSEQ multiplex PCR; TCRdb keeps in-frame clones, though not all of them. Among millions of clones, 85% to 95% were seen once, and the ten largest hold more than 0.1%. The sequenced sample consisted of naive CD4+ T cells sorted from blood. The source of these receptors is a man younger than 35 in good health. Both conserved end residues are part of each CDR3. A D gene is named only where the DNA matches it firmly. Rows may omit the clone size; those that give it use once, few, many or a size class.

v_gene	d_gene	j_gene	abundance	CDR3aa	CDR3nt
TRBV9	.	TRBJ1-2	.	CASSVDSISASYTF	TGTGCCAGCAGCGTAGACTCGATTTCGGCGAGCTACACCTTC
TRBV7-9	TRBD2	TRBJ2-7	.	CASSPVLGTSGSYEQYF	TGTGCCAGCAGCCCCGTGTTGGGGACTAGCGGGTCATACGAGCAGTACTTC
TRBV30	TRBD1	TRBJ1-2	.	CAYRTGGLYSYGYTF	TGTGCCTATCGGACAGGGGGCCTGTATAGCTATGGCTACACCTTC
TRBV7-2	.	TRBJ2-5	.	CASSRTGTRQETQYF	TGTGCCAGCAGTCGAACAGGGACTCGGCAAGAGACCCAGTACTTC
TRBV7-3	.	TRBJ1-2	.	CASSIQDYGYTF	TGTGCCAGCAGCATCCAAGACTATGGCTACACCTTC
TRBV28	TRBD1	TRBJ1-1	.	CASSATGGQNTEAFF	TGTGCCAGCAGTGCGACAGGGGGCCAGAACACTGAAGCTTTCTTT
TRBV5-1	.	TRBJ1-2	once	CASSYTGTTNYGYTF	TGCGCCAGCAGCTATACCGGGACAACTAACTATGGCTACACCTTC
TRBV19	.	TRBJ1-1	.	CASSTYSYTEAFF	TGTGCCAGTAGTACCTACAGCTACACTGAAGCTTTCTTT
TRBV4-1	.	TRBJ1-1	.	CASSHLTGFTEAFF	TGCGCCAGCAGCCACTTGACAGGTTTTACTGAAGCTTTCTTT
TRBV6-6	.	TRBJ1-2	.	CASSEGGDYGYTF	TGTGCCAGCAGTGAGGGGGGCGACTATGGCTACACCTTC
TRBV18	.	TRBJ1-4	.	CASSEQGGEKLFF	TGTGCCAGCTCGGAACAGGGAGGGGAAAAACTGTTTTTT
TRBV6-5	TRBD1	TRBJ2-3	.	CASTYGRDRGSDTQYF	TGTGCCAGCACTTACGGACGGGACAGGGGGTCAGATACGCAGTATTTT
TRBV10-1	TRBD2	TRBJ2-7	.	CASSETSGPSEEQYF	TGCGCCAGCAGTGAGACTAGCGGACCTTCGGAGGAGCAGTACTTC
TRBV7-2	TRBD1	TRBJ1-2	.	CASSFSTGGRGNLGYTF	TGTGCCAGCAGCTTTAGTACAGGGGGCCGGGGAAATCTAGGCTACACCTTC
TRBV9	.	TRBJ2-7	.	CASSQLPGPYEQYF	TGTGCCAGCAGCCAACTCCCGGGACCCTACGAGCAGTACTTC
TRBV5-4	.	TRBJ2-7	.	CASSPSGTPSYEQYF	TGTGCCAGCAGCCCAAGCGGAACCCCTTCCTACGAGCAGTACTTC
TRBV27	.	TRBJ1-5	.	CASSFGGAGNQPQHF	TGTGCCAGCAGTTTCGGAGGGGCGGGCAATCAGCCCCAGCATTTT
TRBV28	.	TRBJ2-1	.	CAAAATGRSYNEQFF	TGTGCCGCGGCCGCGACGGGTCGGTCCTACAATGAGCAGTTCTTC
TRBV5-1	TRBD1	TRBJ2-7	.	CASSPGQGAVYEQYF	TGCGCCAGCAGCCCGGGACAGGGAGCTGTTTACGAGCAGTACTTC
TRBV10-3	.	TRBJ2-3	.	CAISSKPTRITDTQYF	TGTGCCATCTCCTCAAAGCCTACCAGGATCACAGATACGCAGTATTTT
TRBV10-3	.	TRBJ1-3	.	CAISERAVGATGNTIYF	TGTGCCATCAGTGAGAGGGCAGTAGGAGCAACTGGAAACACCATATATTTT
TRBV7-3	.	TRBJ2-2	.	CASSQGQNTGELFF	TGTGCCAGCAGCCAGGGGCAAAACACCGGGGAGCTGTTTTTT
TRBV28	.	TRBJ1-2	.	CASSFRQSYGYTF	TGTGCCAGCAGTTTCAGGCAGAGCTATGGCTACACCTTC
TRBV6-5	.	TRBJ2-7	.	CASSYGPTAYEQYF	TGTGCCAGCAGTTACGGGCCCACCGCCTACGAGCAGTACTTC
TRBV28	TRBD1	TRBJ2-7	.	CASSSPGQGRDF	TGTGCCAGCAGTTCCCCGGGACAGGGAAGGGACTTC
TRBV18	TRBD2	TRBJ2-3	.	CASSPPGGTQYF	TGTGCCAGCTCACCACCGGGGGGGACGCAGTATTTT
TRBV11-2	TRBD2	TRBJ2-3	.	CASSILAGGGTDTQYF	TGTGCCAGCAGCATTCTAGCGGGAGGTGGTACAGATACGCAGTATTTT
TRBV6-5	TRBD2	TRBJ2-7	.	CASRRLAFSYEQYF	TGTGCCAGCAGACGACTAGCGTTTTCCTACGAGCAGTACTTC
TRBV5-1	TRBD2	TRBJ2-5	.	CASSLVSTGGPGETQYF	TGCGCCAGCAGCTTGGTGTCAACGGGAGGGCCTGGTGAGACCCAGTACTTC
TRBV7-9	.	TRBJ2-5	.	CASSLSRGKETQYF	TGTGCCAGCAGCTTGTCCAGGGGAAAAGAGACCCAGTACTTC
TRBV5-6	TRBD2	TRBJ2-7	.	CASSLHRSGTSYEQYF	TGTGCCAGCAGCTTGCACCGTAGCGGGACTTCCTACGAGCAGTACTTC
TRBV7-9	.	TRBJ1-6	.	CASSVQGGGNSPLHF	TGTGCCAGCAGCGTACAGGGTGGAGGGAATTCACCCCTCCACTTT
TRBV6-1	.	TRBJ1-6	.	CASSEIVTPPLHF	TGTGCCAGCAGTGAAATAGTCACACCACCCCTCCACTTT
TRBV6-1	TRBD2	TRBJ2-7	.	CASSERGRGDYEQYF	TGTGCCAGCAGTGAACGGGGACGGGGGGACTACGAGCAGTACTTC
TRBV6-5	TRBD1	TRBJ2-7	.	CASSPRQGSSYEQYF	TGTGCCAGCAGCCCTAGACAGGGAAGTTCCTACGAGCAGTACTTC
TRBV7-9	.	TRBJ1-1	.	CASSLDLGTDTEAFF	TGTGCCAGCAGCTTAGACTTGGGCACCGACACTGAAGCTTTCTTT
TRBV5-1	.	TRBJ2-5	.	CASSKNIPGMQETQYF	TGCGCCAGCAGTAAAAACATCCCAGGGATGCAAGAGACCCAGTACTTC
TRBV7-2	.	TRBJ2-1	.	CASSRTSEQFF	TGTGCCAGCAGCAGGACCTCTGAGCAGTTCTTC
TRBV4-1	.	TRBJ2-3	.	CASSQDGALTDTQYF	TGCGCCAGCAGCCAGGATGGTGCTCTCACAGATACGCAGTATTTT
TRBV10-1	.	TRBJ2-2	.	CASSARDTGELFF	TGCGCCAGCAGTGCCCGGGACACCGGGGAGCTGTTTTTT
TRBV28	.	TRBJ1-1	.	CASSSSLNTEAFF	TGTGCCAGCAGTTCCTCATTGAACACTGAAGCTTTCTTT
TRBV4-1	.	TRBJ1-4	.	CASSQEEILGSREKLFF	TGCGCCAGCAGCCAAGAGGAGATTCTGGGGTCGAGGGAAAAACTGTTTTTT
TRBV4-1	TRBD1	TRBJ1-2	.	CASSLSTGANYGYTF	TGCGCCAGCAGCCTATCGACAGGGGCTAACTATGGCTACACCTTC
TRBV5-1	.	TRBJ1-3	.	CASSLTGYGNTIYF	TGCGCCAGCAGCTTAACAGGGTATGGAAACACCATATATTTT
TRBV30	.	TRBJ2-6	few	CACPLSRGGPNVLTF	TGTGCCTGCCCCCTTTCGAGGGGGGGGCCTAACGTCCTGACTTTC
TRBV6-7	.	TRBJ2-7	.	CASSPPPDSEQYF	TGTGCCAGCAGTCCACCCCCCGATTCAGAGCAGTACTTC
TRBV14	TRBD1	TRBJ1-6	.	CASSQEAGGPTSPLHF	TGTGCCAGCAGCCAAGAGGCAGGGGGACCCACCTCACCCCTCCACTTT
TRBV30	.	TRBJ2-1	.	CAWREGIAHTEQFF	TGTGCCTGGAGAGAGGGGATTGCCCACACTGAGCAGTTCTTC
TRBV5-4	.	TRBJ2-7	once	CASSKGLLPYEQYF	TGTGCCAGCAGCAAGGGACTCCTACCCTACGAGCAGTACTTC
TRBV2	.	TRBJ1-6	.	CASSLGQTNSPLHF	TGTGCCAGCAGCCTCGGACAGACTAATTCACCCCTCCACTTT
TRBV10-3	TRBD2	TRBJ2-3	.	CAALLSGNTDTQYF	TGTGCCGCCCTTCTTAGCGGGAACACAGATACGCAGTATTTT